The source of this TCR delta chain is a study of Vδ1+ human thymocytes. As regards this clone: Its specificity is unknown.

Findings and caveats of the study: Thymic TRG and TRD repertoires appeared highly polyclonal, with Gaussian CDR3 length distributions. Unexpected Vdelta2 sequences could cause misinterpretation of bulk repertoire data. Despite high sort purity, about a fifth of thymic T cell receptor delta sequences were Vdelta2.

Extracted RNA was reverse transcribed into cDNA. Pooled V-gene forward primers with one constant-region reverse primer generated the CDR3 amplicons by multiplex PCR. TCRdb ran CATT on the multiplex PCR reads. The sample consists of fewer than 90,000 delta-chain clones, approximately 30% of them appearing once. Germline lookup yields CDR1 TSWWSYY and CDR2 QGS. The CDR3 spans 19 residues. With V trimmed by 4 bases and J by 3 bases, 19 bases remained unmatched. Thymocytes were sorted as CD3+ TCRVdelta1+ TCRVdelta2- after alphabeta T cell depletion. Sequencing was done on a sample of Vdelta1+ gamma-delta thymocytes from the thymus. The subset here: FACS-sorted CD3+ TCRalphabeta- TCRVdelta1+ TCRVdelta2- thymocytes. The sequence came from a boy younger than two who had congenital heart surgery. This chain uses TRDV1 with TRDJ1, with 8 bases lining up with TRDD3. Here the CDR3 DNA reads TGTGCTCTTGGGGGGGTTACCGAACTGGGGGGGACCCACCCCGATAAACTCATCTTT. The encoded protein is CALGGVTELGGTHPDKLIF.